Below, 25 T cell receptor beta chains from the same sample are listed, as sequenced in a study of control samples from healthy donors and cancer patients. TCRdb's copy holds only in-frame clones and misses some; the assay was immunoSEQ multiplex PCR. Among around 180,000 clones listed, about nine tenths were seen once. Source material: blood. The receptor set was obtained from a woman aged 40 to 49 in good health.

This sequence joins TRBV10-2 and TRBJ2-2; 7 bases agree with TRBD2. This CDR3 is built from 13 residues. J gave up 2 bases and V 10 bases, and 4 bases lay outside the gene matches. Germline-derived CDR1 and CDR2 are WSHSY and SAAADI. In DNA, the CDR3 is TGCGCCACTGGGACTATCAACACCGGGGAGCTGTTTTTT. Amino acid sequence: CATGTINTGELFF.

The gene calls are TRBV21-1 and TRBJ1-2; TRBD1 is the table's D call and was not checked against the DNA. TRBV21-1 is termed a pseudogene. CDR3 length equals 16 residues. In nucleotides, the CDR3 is TGTGCCAGCAGCAAAGGTCCACAGGGGCCTAACTATGGCTACACCTTC. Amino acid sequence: CASSKGPQGPNYGYTF.

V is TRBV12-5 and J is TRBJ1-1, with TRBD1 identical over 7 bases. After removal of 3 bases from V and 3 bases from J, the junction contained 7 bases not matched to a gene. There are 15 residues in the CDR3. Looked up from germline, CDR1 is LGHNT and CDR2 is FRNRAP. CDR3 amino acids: CASGFRTGEDTEAFF. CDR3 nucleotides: TGTGCTAGTGGTTTCCGGACAGGAGAGGACACTGAAGCTTTCTTT.

CDR3 protein: CASSIGGGTVASPLHF. In DNA, the CDR3 is TGTGCCAGTAGTATAGGAGGGGGGACAGTCGCTTCACCCCTCCACTTT. This sequence joins TRBV19 and TRBJ1-6, with TRBD1 matching 7 bases. The germline CDR1 and CDR2 sequences are LNHDA and SQIVND (reference sequence). Trimming cost V 1 base and J 9 bases; bases outside gene matches: 9. This CDR3 spans 16 amino acids.

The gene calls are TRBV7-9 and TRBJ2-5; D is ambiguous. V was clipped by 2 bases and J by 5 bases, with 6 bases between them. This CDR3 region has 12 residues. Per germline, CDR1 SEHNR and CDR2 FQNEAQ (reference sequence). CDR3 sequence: CASSLSRETQYF. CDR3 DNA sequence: TGTGCCAGCAGCTTATCCCGTGAGACCCAGTACTTC.

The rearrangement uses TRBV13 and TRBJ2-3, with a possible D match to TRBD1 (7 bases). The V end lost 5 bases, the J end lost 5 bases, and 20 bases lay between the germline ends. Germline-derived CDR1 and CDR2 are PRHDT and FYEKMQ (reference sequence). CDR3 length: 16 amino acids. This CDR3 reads CASSTNYRGGGDTQYF. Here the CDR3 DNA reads TGTGCCAGCAGCACAAACTACAGGGGAGGAGGAGATACGCAGTATTTT.

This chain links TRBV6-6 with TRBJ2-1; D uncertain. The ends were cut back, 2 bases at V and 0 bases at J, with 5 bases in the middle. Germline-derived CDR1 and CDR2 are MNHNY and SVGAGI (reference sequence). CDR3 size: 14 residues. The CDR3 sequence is CASSYPHSYNEQFF. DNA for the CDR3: TGTGCCAGCAGTTACCCCCACTCCTACAATGAGCAGTTCTTC.

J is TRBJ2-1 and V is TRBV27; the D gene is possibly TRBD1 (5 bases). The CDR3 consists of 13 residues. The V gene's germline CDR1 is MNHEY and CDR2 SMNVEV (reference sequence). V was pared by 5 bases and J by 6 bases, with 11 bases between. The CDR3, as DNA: TGTGCCAGCAGTGGGGCTTGGGGCAATGAGCAGTTCTTC. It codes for CASSGAWGNEQFF.

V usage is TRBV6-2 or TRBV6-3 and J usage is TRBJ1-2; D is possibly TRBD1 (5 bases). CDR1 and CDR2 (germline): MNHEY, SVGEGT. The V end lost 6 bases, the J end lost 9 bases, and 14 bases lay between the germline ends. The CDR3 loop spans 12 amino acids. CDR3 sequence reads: CASSLWGGSYTF. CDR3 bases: TGTGCCAGCAGCCTCTGGGGCGGAAGCTACACCTTC.

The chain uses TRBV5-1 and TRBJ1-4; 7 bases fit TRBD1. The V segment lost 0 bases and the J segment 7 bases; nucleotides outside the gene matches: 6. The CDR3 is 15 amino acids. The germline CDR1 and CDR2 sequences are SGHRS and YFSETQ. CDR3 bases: TGCGCCAGCAGCTTGGGGGACAGCTCGGGTGAAAAACTGTTTTTT. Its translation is CASSLGDSSGEKLFF.

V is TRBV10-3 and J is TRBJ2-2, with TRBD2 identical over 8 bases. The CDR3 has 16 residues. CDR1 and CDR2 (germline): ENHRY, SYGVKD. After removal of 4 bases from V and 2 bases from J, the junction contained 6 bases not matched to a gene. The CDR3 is CAISGYSGVNTGELFF. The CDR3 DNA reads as TGTGCCATCAGTGGGTATAGCGGGGTCAACACCGGGGAGCTGTTTTTT.

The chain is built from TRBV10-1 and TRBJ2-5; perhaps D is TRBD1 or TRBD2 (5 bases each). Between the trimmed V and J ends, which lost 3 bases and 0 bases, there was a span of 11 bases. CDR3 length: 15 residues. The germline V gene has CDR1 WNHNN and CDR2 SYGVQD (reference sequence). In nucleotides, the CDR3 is TGCGCCAGCAGTGACGGGACCGCAAACCAAGAGACCCAGTACTTC. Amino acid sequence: CASSDGTANQETQYF.

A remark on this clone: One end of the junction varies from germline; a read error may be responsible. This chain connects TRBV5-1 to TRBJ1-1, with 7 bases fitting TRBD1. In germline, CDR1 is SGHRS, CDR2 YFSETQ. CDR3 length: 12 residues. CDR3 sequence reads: CASSGQAAEAFF. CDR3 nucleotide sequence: TGCGCCAGCTCCGGACAGGCCGCTGAGGCTTTCTTT.

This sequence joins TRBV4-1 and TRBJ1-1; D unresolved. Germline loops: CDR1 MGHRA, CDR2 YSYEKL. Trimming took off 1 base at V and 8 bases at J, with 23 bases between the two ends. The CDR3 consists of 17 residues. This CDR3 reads CASSQVVDISTYPEAFF. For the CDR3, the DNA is TGCGCCAGCAGCCAAGTAGTCGACATATCGACTTATCCCGAAGCTTTCTTT.

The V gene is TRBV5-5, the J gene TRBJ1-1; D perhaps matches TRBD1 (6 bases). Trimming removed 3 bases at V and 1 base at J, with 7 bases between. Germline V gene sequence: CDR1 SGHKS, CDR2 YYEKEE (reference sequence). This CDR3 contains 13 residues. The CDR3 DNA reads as TGTGCCAGCAGCTGGGGACAGAACACTGAAGCTTTCTTT. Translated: CASSWGQNTEAFF.

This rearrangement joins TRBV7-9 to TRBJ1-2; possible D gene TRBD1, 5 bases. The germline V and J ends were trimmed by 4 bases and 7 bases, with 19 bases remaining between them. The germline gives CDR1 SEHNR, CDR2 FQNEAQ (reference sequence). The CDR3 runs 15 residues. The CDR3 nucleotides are TGTGCCAGCAGCTCCCTAGGGACCCCTTTGGCTGGCTACACCTTC. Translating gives CASSSLGTPLAGYTF.

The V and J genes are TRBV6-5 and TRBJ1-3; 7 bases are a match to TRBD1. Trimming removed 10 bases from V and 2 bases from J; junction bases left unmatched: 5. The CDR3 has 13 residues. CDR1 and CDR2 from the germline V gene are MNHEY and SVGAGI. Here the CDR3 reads CAIRQGAGNTIYF. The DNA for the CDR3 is TGTGCCATCCGACAGGGAGCTGGAAACACCATATATTTT.

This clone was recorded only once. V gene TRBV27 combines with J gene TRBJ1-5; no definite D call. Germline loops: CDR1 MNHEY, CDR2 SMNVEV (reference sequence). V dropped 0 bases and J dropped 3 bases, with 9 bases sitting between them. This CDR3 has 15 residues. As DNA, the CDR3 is TGTGCCAGCAGTTTATCAGGGAACCTCAATCAGCCCCAGCATTTT. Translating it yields CASSLSGNLNQPQHF.

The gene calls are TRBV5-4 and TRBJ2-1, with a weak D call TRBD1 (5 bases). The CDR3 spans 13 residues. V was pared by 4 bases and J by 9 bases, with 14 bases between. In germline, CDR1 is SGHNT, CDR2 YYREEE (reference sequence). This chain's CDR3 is CASSRNRGFEQFF. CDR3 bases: TGTGCCAGCAGCCGAAATAGGGGCTTTGAGCAGTTCTTC.

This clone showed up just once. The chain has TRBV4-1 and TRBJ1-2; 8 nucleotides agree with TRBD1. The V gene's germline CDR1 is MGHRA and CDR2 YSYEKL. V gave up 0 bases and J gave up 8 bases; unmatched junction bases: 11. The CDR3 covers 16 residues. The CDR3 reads CASSQESRGPLRGYTF. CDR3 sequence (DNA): TGCGCCAGCAGCCAAGAATCCAGGGGGCCTCTAAGGGGCTACACCTTC.

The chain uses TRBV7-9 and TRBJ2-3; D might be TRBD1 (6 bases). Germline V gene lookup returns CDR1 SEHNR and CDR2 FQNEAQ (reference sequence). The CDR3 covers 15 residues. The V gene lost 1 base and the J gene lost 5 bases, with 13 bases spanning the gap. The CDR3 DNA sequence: TGTGCCAGCAGCTTAGTTGCAGGGGCCTTAGATACGCAGTATTTT. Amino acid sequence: CASSLVAGALDTQYF.

The CDR3 nucleotides read TGCAGCGCCGAGACAGGGGGTGGTAAAGAGACCCAGTACTTC. Its protein is CSAETGGGKETQYF. The chain recombines TRBV29-1 with TRBJ2-5, with 9 positions matching TRBD1. V lost 7 bases, J lost 3 bases, and 9 bases stayed unmatched. This CDR3 region has 14 residues. The V gene's germline CDR1 is SQVTM and CDR2 ANQGSEA.

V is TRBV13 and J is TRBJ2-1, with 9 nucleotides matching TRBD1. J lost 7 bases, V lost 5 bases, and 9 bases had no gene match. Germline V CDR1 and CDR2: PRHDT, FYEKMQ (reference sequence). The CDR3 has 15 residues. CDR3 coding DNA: TGTGCCAGCAGCCCCTTGGACAGGGGTGGGAATGAGCAGTTCTTC. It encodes CASSPLDRGGNEQFF.

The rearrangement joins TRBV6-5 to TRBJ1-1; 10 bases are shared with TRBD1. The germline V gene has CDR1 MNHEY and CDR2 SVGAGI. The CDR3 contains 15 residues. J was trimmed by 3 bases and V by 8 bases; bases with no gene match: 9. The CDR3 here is CASPGTGEDDTEAFF. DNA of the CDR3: TGTGCCAGCCCGGGGACAGGGGAGGATGACACTGAAGCTTTCTTT.

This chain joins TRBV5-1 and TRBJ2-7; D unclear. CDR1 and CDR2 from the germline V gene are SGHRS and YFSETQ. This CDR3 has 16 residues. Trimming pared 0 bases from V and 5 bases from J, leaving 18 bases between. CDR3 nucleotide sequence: TGCGCCAGCAGCTTGGCGTTCGCGACCCCAGGAGACGAGCAGTACTTC. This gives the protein CASSLAFATPGDEQYF.